Following are 22 T cell receptor beta chains from one sample sequenced in a study of a mutant IDH1 vaccine in newly diagnosed glioma. The time point was: week 35, safety follow-up. A single vaccine dose contained 300 ug of mutant IDH1 20-mer peptide, and topical imiquimod was used with it. Their recognized antigens are unknown. This table comes from immunoSEQ multiplex PCR, and its TCRdb copy is limited to in-frame clones, with some not included. The sample includes about 48,000 clones, approximately 79% seen only once; the top ten take approximately 6.8%. The input for sequencing was PBMCs, taken from a glioma patient whose treatment included an IDH1 peptide vaccine. These receptors came from a man aged 35 to 55 with glioma.

The V gene is TRBV9, the J gene TRBJ1-2; tentative D call: TRBD1 (6 bases). From germline, CDR1 is SGDLS and CDR2 YYNGEE. V was clipped by 1 base and J by 8 bases, with 15 bases between them. This CDR3 is built from 14 residues. The CDR3 nucleotides are TGTGCCAGCAGCGTATTAGAGAGGGGGGACGGCTACACCTTC. Protein product: CASSVLERGDGYTF.

This clone has more than one count but fewer than ten. This chain uses TRBV5-1 with TRBJ1-1; possibly TRBD1 for D (6 bases). Trimming shortened V by 10 bases and J by 1 base, and 11 bases separated the two germline ends. CDR1 is SGHRS, CDR2 YFSETQ, per germline. There are 12 residues in the CDR3. CDR3 nucleotides: TGCGCCGGGGGGGGCGCGAACACTGAAGCTTTCTTT. This translates into CAGGGANTEAFF.

The rearrangement joins TRBV23-1 to TRBJ2-7, with D possibly matching TRBD2 (6 bases). TRBV23-1 is classed as an ORF, of uncertain function. This CDR3 has 14 amino acids. The V gene lost 8 bases and the J gene lost 0 bases, with 14 bases spanning the gap. The CDR3 nucleotides are TGCGCCAGCGGAACGGAGGGGATCTCCTACGAGCAGTACTTC. Its translation: CASGTEGISYEQYF.

This clone was seen a single time. The chain is built from TRBV6-5 and TRBJ2-5; D is tentatively TRBD1 or TRBD2 (5 bases each). The CDR3 loop spans 16 amino acids. The V end was cut by 2 bases, the J end by 2 bases, with 15 bases between. Germline CDR1 and CDR2: MNHEY and SVGAGI. The DNA of the CDR3 is TGTGCCAGCAGTTACGCTTTCGGGACGATACAAGAGACCCAGTACTTC. Amino acids: CASSYAFGTIQETQYF.

This chain joins TRBV7-6 and TRBJ2-7; TRBD2 matches at 16 bases. With 1 base clipped from V and 5 bases from J, the junction kept 8 bases outside the gene matches. Germline lookup yields CDR1 SGHVS and CDR2 FNYEAQ. CDR3 length equals 18 residues. CDR3 sequence (DNA): TGTGCCAGCAGCTTAGGACCGGGACTAGCGGGGGGGCTAAACGAGCAGTACTTC. This sequence encodes CASSLGPGLAGGLNEQYF. The full variable domain, completed using reference TRBV7-6 and TRBJ2-7, is GAGVSQSPRYKVTKRGQDVALRCDPISGHVSLYWYRQALGQGPEFLTYFNYEAQQDKSGLPNDRFSAERPEGSISTLTIQRTEQRDSAMYRCASSLGPGLAGGLNEQYFGPGTRLTVT.

The chain joins TRBV5-1 to TRBJ2-3; D is possibly TRBD1 or TRBD2 (5 bases each). CDR3 size: 16 residues. The V gene lost 3 bases and the J gene lost 1 base, with 15 bases spanning the gap. CDR1 and CDR2 from the germline V gene are SGHRS and YFSETQ. Here the CDR3 reads CASSWTGRRGTDTQYF. DNA of the CDR3: TGCGCCAGCAGCTGGACGGGGCGGCGGGGCACAGATACGCAGTATTTT.

The chain recombines TRBV7-9 with TRBJ1-2, with TRBD1 identical over 11 bases. CDR3 size: 14 residues. Germline loops: CDR1 SEHNR, CDR2 FQNEAQ (reference sequence). V lost 7 bases, J lost 8 bases, and 9 bases stayed unmatched. Written as DNA, the CDR3 is TGTGCCAGCAACCTTCAGGGACAGGGGGACGGCTACACCTTC. It encodes CASNLQGQGDGYTF.

The table lists this clone with a count of one. The chain recombines TRBV5-4 with TRBJ1-4; D call uncertain. This CDR3 has 18 residues. Germline V gene sequence: CDR1 SGHNT, CDR2 YYREEE (reference sequence). V was cut by 1 base and J by 0 bases, with 16 bases left in between. The CDR3 protein is CASSLRTAGGATNEKLFF. Here the CDR3 DNA reads TGTGCCAGCAGCTTGAGGACTGCGGGTGGAGCAACTAATGAAAAACTGTTTTTT.

The chain uses TRBV6-5 and TRBJ1-5; 9 bases map to TRBD1. The CDR3 loop spans 15 amino acids. The V gene's germline CDR1 is MNHEY and CDR2 SVGAGI. J was trimmed by 0 bases and V by 6 bases; bases with no gene match: 3. The CDR3 region has the DNA TGTGCCAGCAGGAAGGACAGGGGTAGCAATCAGCCCCAGCATTTT. Its protein product is CASRKDRGSNQPQHF.

This chain's CDR3 is CASSSSRVNTEAFF. The CDR3 DNA reads TGTGCCAGCAGCTCGTCCAGGGTGAACACTGAAGCTTTCTTT. The chain carries TRBV7-9 and TRBJ1-1; TRBD1 is a possible D gene (5 bases). Germline CDR1 SEHNR, CDR2 FQNEAQ (reference sequence). V lost 4 bases, J lost 0 bases, and 9 bases lay in between. The CDR3 loop spans 14 amino acids.

This clone was observed a single time. This chain joins TRBV7-9 and TRBJ1-6, with D uncertain. Between the trimmed V and J ends, which lost 1 base and 3 bases, there was a span of 10 bases. The germline gives CDR1 SEHNR, CDR2 FQNEAQ (reference sequence). There are 16 residues in the CDR3. The CDR3 spells CASSLGAGFYNSPLHF. The CDR3 DNA reads as TGTGCCAGCAGCTTAGGGGCCGGTTTCTATAATTCACCCCTCCACTTT.

This chain connects TRBV27 to TRBJ2-3; 14 bases line up with TRBD2. Germline trimming cut 5 bases from V and 5 bases from J; bases unmatched to any gene: 6. The CDR3 is 16 amino acids. CDR1 and CDR2 from the germline V gene are MNHEY and SMNVEV (reference sequence). DNA of the CDR3: TGTGCCAGCAGTATGACTAGCGGGGGGGCCATAGATACGCAGTATTTT. This translates into CASSMTSGGAIDTQYF.

The rearrangement uses TRBV5-6 and TRBJ2-7; unclear D gene. Germline CDR1 SGHDT, CDR2 YYEEEE. The length of the CDR3 is 13 residues. V gave up 0 bases and J gave up 3 bases, with 7 bases separating them. This CDR3 reads CASSLALGYEQYF. Written as DNA, the CDR3 is TGTGCCAGCAGCTTGGCTCTGGGCTACGAGCAGTACTTC. The full variable domain, in which reference TRBV5-6 and TRBJ2-7 provide the parts outside the CDR3, is DAGVTQSPTHLIKTRGQQVTLRCSPKSGHDTVSWYQQALGQGPQFIFQYYEEEERQRGNFPDRFSGHQFPNYSSELNVNALLLGDSALYLCASSLALGYEQYFGPGTRLTVT.

The chain joins TRBV5-1 to TRBJ1-1, with D possibly matching TRBD1 (6 bases). Germline V CDR1 and CDR2: SGHRS, YFSETQ. The V end was cut by 4 bases, the J end by 3 bases, with 19 bases between. The CDR3 has 16 amino acids. Here the CDR3 DNA reads TGCGCCAGCAGCCATGACCTCGGGGGCAGTTACACTGAAGCTTTCTTT. It is translated as CASSHDLGGSYTEAFF.

The V and J genes are TRBV5-6 and TRBJ2-3, with 8 bases that match TRBD2. J lost 3 bases, V lost 2 bases, and 8 bases had no gene match. From germline, CDR1 is SGHDT and CDR2 YYEEEE. The CDR3 length is 16 residues. The CDR3 reads CASSFVSGGATDTQYF. CDR3 sequence (DNA): TGTGCCAGCAGCTTTGTATCGGGGGGGGCTACAGATACGCAGTATTTT.

The genes are TRBV6-6 and TRBJ1-4, with 7 positions matching TRBD1. The CDR3 is 13 residues long. J gave up 9 bases and V 5 bases, and 6 bases lay outside the gene matches. Germline CDR1 MNHNY, CDR2 SVGAGI (reference sequence). CDR3 sequence: CASSTGERKKLFF. The CDR3 bases are TGTGCCAGCAGTACAGGGGAAAGGAAAAAACTGTTTTTT.

This sequence joins TRBV2 and TRBJ1-6; no reliable D call. V was cut by 3 bases and J by 0 bases, with 6 bases left in between. In germline, CDR1 is SNHLY, CDR2 FYNNEI. The CDR3 extends over 15 amino acids. In DNA, the CDR3 is TGTGCCAGCAGTGACAGGAGCTCCTATAATTCACCCCTCCACTTT. Protein product: CASSDRSSYNSPLHF.

Comments on this clone: The junction does not match germline at one end; this may be a read error. The chain has TRBV7-6 and TRBJ1-6; D not certain. The germline V gene encodes CDR1 SGHVS and CDR2 FNYEAQ. The CDR3 is 14 residues long. Here the CDR3 reads CASSLAGQTSPLHF. As DNA, the CDR3 is TGTGCCAGCAGCCTAGCAGGCCAGACATCACCCCTCCACTTT.

This chain uses TRBV19 with TRBJ1-1; 8 positions match TRBD1. The CDR3 runs 13 residues. V lost 9 bases, J lost 4 bases, and 7 bases stayed unmatched. Germline V CDR1 and CDR2: LNHDA, SQIVND (reference sequence). CDR3 sequence: CASMDRVRTEAFF. The CDR3, as DNA: TGTGCCAGCATGGACAGGGTTCGCACTGAAGCTTTCTTT.

The chain employs TRBV19 and TRBJ2-4; a possible D gene is TRBD2 (6 bases). V shed 3 bases and J shed 7 bases, with 13 bases lying between them. The CDR3 runs to 14 residues. From germline, CDR1 is LNHDA and CDR2 SQIVND (reference sequence). The CDR3 is CASSMEGWGNIQYF. The DNA for the CDR3 is TGTGCCAGTAGTATGGAGGGTTGGGGGAACATTCAGTACTTC. The whole variable domain, remainder taken from reference TRBV19 and TRBJ2-4, is DGGITQSPKYLFRKEGQNVTLSCEQNLNHDAMYWYRQDPGQGLRLIYYSQIVNDFQKGDIAEGYSVSREKKESFPLTVTSAQKNPTAFYLCASSMEGWGNIQYFGAGTRLSVL.

The V and J genes are TRBV15 and TRBJ1-4; D is unresolved. Trimming shortened V by 3 bases and J by 5 bases, and 19 bases separated the two germline ends. CDR1 is LNHNV, CDR2 YYDKDF, per germline (reference sequence). This CDR3 is built from 17 residues. CDR3 in amino acids: CATSSPPGSRGNEKLFF. CDR3 coding DNA: TGTGCCACCAGCAGCCCCCCAGGTAGTCGAGGGAATGAAAAACTGTTTTTT.

This chain connects TRBV2 to TRBJ1-1, with D unresolved. Trimming took off 3 bases at V and 4 bases at J, with 9 bases between the two ends. There are 13 residues in the CDR3. CDR1 is SNHLY, CDR2 FYNNEI, per germline. The CDR3 region is CASSDFDGTEAFF. The CDR3 DNA sequence: TGTGCCAGCAGTGATTTTGATGGCACTGAAGCTTTCTTT.